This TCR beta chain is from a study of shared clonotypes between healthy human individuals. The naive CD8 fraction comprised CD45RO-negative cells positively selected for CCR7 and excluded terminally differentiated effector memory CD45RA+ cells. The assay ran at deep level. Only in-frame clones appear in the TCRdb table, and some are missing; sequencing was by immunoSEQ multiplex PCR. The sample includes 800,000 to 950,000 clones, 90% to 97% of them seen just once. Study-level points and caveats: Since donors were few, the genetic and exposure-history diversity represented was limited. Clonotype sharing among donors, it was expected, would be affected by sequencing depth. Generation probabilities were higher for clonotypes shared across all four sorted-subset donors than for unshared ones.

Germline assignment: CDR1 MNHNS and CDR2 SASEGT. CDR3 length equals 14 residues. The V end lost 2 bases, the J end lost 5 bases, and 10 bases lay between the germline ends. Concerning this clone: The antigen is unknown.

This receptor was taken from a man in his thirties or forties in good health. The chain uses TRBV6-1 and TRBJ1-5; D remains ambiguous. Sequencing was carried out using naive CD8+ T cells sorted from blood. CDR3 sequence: CASSERWNYQPQHF. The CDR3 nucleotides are TGTGCCAGCAGTGAACGGTGGAATTATCAGCCCCAGCATTTT.